This is a list of T cell receptor beta chains from one sample in a study of cytomegalovirus exposure and HLA in healthy donors. The method was immunoSEQ multiplex PCR; TCRdb's version includes in-frame clones alone and lacks a portion of them. The data show about 120,000 clones, roughly 65% seen once. The sequencing input was PBMCs. These receptors were obtained from a man aged 35 to 55 in good health and CMV-seropositive. Each CDR3 is given with its conserved first and last residue. The order of the fields is clone size, CDR3 length, J gene, D gene, V gene, CDR3 protein, CDR3 DNA. The D gene is left open where the match is weak. Not all rows give a size; the values are once, few, many and, for expanded clones, a class.

clone_size: few; cdr3_length: 13; j_call: TRBJ1-5; d_call: .; v_call: TRBV7-2; cdr3_aa: CASSPGKYQPQHF; cdr3_nt: TGTGCCAGCAGCCCCGGGAAGTATCAGCCCCAGCATTTT
clone_size: few; cdr3_length: 16; j_call: TRBJ2-2; d_call: TRBD2; v_call: TRBV4-2; cdr3_aa: CASSQRTSGSTGELFF; cdr3_nt: TGTGCCAGCAGCCAACGGACTAGCGGGAGCACCGGGGAGCTGTTTTTT
clone_size: .; cdr3_length: 18; j_call: TRBJ1-6; d_call: TRBD1; v_call: TRBV23-1; cdr3_aa: CASSQFSGQGVDNSPLHF; cdr3_nt: TGCGCCAGCAGTCAATTCTCGGGACAGGGGGTTGATAATTCACCCCTCCACTTT
clone_size: .; cdr3_length: 14; j_call: TRBJ1-2; d_call: TRBD1; v_call: TRBV19; cdr3_aa: CASRRDRVNYGYTF; cdr3_nt: TGTGCCAGTAGGAGGGACAGAGTGAACTATGGCTACACCTTC
clone_size: .; cdr3_length: 15; j_call: TRBJ2-7; d_call: TRBD2; v_call: TRBV5-1; cdr3_aa: CASSDGPGLGYEQYF; cdr3_nt: TGCGCCAGCAGCGACGGGCCGGGACTAGGATACGAGCAGTACTTC
clone_size: .; cdr3_length: 14; j_call: TRBJ2-2; d_call: .; v_call: TRBV4-1; cdr3_aa: CASSQGLGPGELFF; cdr3_nt: TGCGCCAGCAGCCAAGGACTAGGCCCCGGGGAGCTGTTTTTT
clone_size: .; cdr3_length: 17; j_call: TRBJ2-3; d_call: .; v_call: TRBV7-2; cdr3_aa: CASSLDGTKSARSLQYF; cdr3_nt: TGTGCCAGCAGCTTAGACGGTACTAAGTCGGCCCGGTCGTTGCAGTATTTT
clone_size: .; cdr3_length: 15; j_call: TRBJ2-3; d_call: .; v_call: TRBV28; cdr3_aa: CASSGSSGPSDTQYF; cdr3_nt: TGTGCCAGCAGTGGTTCAAGCGGGCCCTCAGATACGCAGTATTTT
clone_size: few; cdr3_length: 15; j_call: TRBJ1-1; d_call: .; v_call: TRBV5-1; cdr3_aa: CASSLANRMNTEAFF; cdr3_nt: TGCGCCAGCAGCTTGGCCAACAGAATGAACACTGAAGCTTTCTTT
clone_size: few; cdr3_length: 14; j_call: TRBJ2-1; d_call: .; v_call: TRBV6-1; cdr3_aa: CASSISGQANEQFF; cdr3_nt: TGTGCCAGCAGCATATCGGGACAAGCCAATGAGCAGTTCTTC
clone_size: .; cdr3_length: 15; j_call: TRBJ2-2; d_call: .; v_call: TRBV7-3; cdr3_aa: CASSLSGGGTGELFF; cdr3_nt: TGTGCCAGCAGCTTAAGTGGGGGAGGCACCGGGGAGCTGTTTTTT
clone_size: .; cdr3_length: 14; j_call: TRBJ2-1; d_call: .; v_call: TRBV2; cdr3_aa: CASKIKQGYNEQFF; cdr3_nt: TGTGCCAGCAAGATCAAACAGGGATACAATGAGCAGTTCTTC
clone_size: .; cdr3_length: 13; j_call: TRBJ2-7; d_call: .; v_call: TRBV18; cdr3_aa: CASSLTRDYEQYF; cdr3_nt: TGTGCCAGCTCACTCACTAGAGACTACGAGCAGTACTTC
clone_size: .; cdr3_length: 15; j_call: TRBJ2-1; d_call: TRBD2; v_call: TRBV11-2; cdr3_aa: CASSLGLAGNNEQFF; cdr3_nt: TGTGCCAGCAGCTTAGGTCTAGCGGGGAACAATGAGCAGTTCTTC
clone_size: .; cdr3_length: 16; j_call: TRBJ1-5; d_call: .; v_call: TRBV27; cdr3_aa: CASSPLIRQVNQPQHF; cdr3_nt: TGTGCCAGCAGTCCCCTAATTAGACAGGTGAATCAGCCCCAGCATTTT
clone_size: few; cdr3_length: 14; j_call: TRBJ2-1; d_call: TRBD2; v_call: TRBV5-4; cdr3_aa: CASSAGLARNEQFF; cdr3_nt: TGTGCCAGCAGCGCCGGACTAGCGAGGAATGAGCAGTTCTTC
clone_size: few; cdr3_length: 15; j_call: TRBJ2-1; d_call: TRBD2; v_call: TRBV5-1; cdr3_aa: CASSLVAGGYNEQFF; cdr3_nt: TGCGCCAGCAGCTTGGTAGCGGGGGGCTACAATGAGCAGTTCTTC
clone_size: .; cdr3_length: 15; j_call: TRBJ1-5; d_call: TRBD1; v_call: TRBV28; cdr3_aa: CASSTSDRNNQPQHF; cdr3_nt: TGTGCCAGCAGCACTTCGGACAGGAACAATCAGCCCCAGCATTTT
clone_size: .; cdr3_length: 15; j_call: TRBJ2-3; d_call: .; v_call: TRBV5-1; cdr3_aa: CASSLATIVTDTQYF; cdr3_nt: TGCGCCAGCAGCTTGGCCACGATAGTCACAGATACGCAGTATTTT
clone_size: few; cdr3_length: 15; j_call: TRBJ2-3; d_call: TRBD2; v_call: TRBV9; cdr3_aa: CASTASGSWADTQYF; cdr3_nt: TGTGCCAGCACAGCTAGCGGGAGTTGGGCAGATACGCAGTATTTT
clone_size: .; cdr3_length: 16; j_call: TRBJ2-2; d_call: .; v_call: TRBV4-2; cdr3_aa: CASSQEGRGGTGELFF; cdr3_nt: TGTGCCAGCAGCCAAGAAGGGAGGGGGGGGACCGGGGAGCTGTTTTTT
clone_size: .; cdr3_length: 14; j_call: TRBJ1-2; d_call: .; v_call: TRBV28; cdr3_aa: CASNIGQGDRGYTF; cdr3_nt: TGTGCCAGCAACATAGGTCAGGGTGATCGTGGCTACACCTTC
clone_size: .; cdr3_length: 16; j_call: TRBJ2-2; d_call: .; v_call: TRBV7-2; cdr3_aa: CASSWGNGANTGELFF; cdr3_nt: TGTGCCAGCAGCTGGGGTAACGGGGCGAACACCGGGGAGCTGTTTTTT
clone_size: .; cdr3_length: 14; j_call: TRBJ1-5; d_call: .; v_call: TRBV5-6; cdr3_aa: CASSWGRGRQPQHF; cdr3_nt: TGTGCCAGCAGCTGGGGGAGAGGGAGGCAGCCCCAGCATTTT
clone_size: .; cdr3_length: 14; j_call: TRBJ1-1; d_call: TRBD1; v_call: TRBV15; cdr3_aa: CATGTDVGNTEAFF; cdr3_nt: TGTGCCACCGGGACAGATGTCGGGAACACTGAAGCTTTCTTT
clone_size: .; cdr3_length: 12; j_call: TRBJ2-7; d_call: .; v_call: TRBV28; cdr3_aa: CASSFDRYEQYF; cdr3_nt: TGTGCCAGCAGTTTCGACAGGTACGAGCAGTACTTC
clone_size: .; cdr3_length: 15; j_call: TRBJ2-5; d_call: TRBD2; v_call: TRBV9; cdr3_aa: CASSVTSGNTETQYF; cdr3_nt: TGTGCCAGCAGCGTAACTAGCGGGAACACGGAGACCCAGTACTTC
clone_size: .; cdr3_length: 16; j_call: TRBJ2-5; d_call: TRBD1; v_call: TRBV23-1; cdr3_aa: CASSQSGDRGPETQYF; cdr3_nt: TGCGCCAGCAGTCAATCAGGGGACAGGGGGCCGGAGACCCAGTACTTC
clone_size: .; cdr3_length: 13; j_call: TRBJ1-6; d_call: .; v_call: TRBV10-1; cdr3_aa: CASSYSYNSPLHF; cdr3_nt: TGCGCCAGCAGCTACTCCTATAATTCACCCCTCCACTTT
clone_size: few; cdr3_length: 20; j_call: TRBJ2-1; d_call: TRBD2; v_call: TRBV5-1; cdr3_aa: CASSLVPTSGRAAGTNEQFF; cdr3_nt: TGCGCCAGCAGCTTGGTGCCGACTAGCGGGAGGGCCGCGGGTACCAATGAGCAGTTCTTC
clone_size: .; cdr3_length: 17; j_call: TRBJ2-5; d_call: .; v_call: TRBV4-2; cdr3_aa: CASSQDPRRSTSGEQYF; cdr3_nt: TGTGCCAGCAGCCAAGATCCCCGGCGCTCTACTTCGGGGGAGCAGTACTTC
clone_size: .; cdr3_length: 16; j_call: TRBJ2-3; d_call: .; v_call: TRBV4-2; cdr3_aa: CASSQSPSGSTDTQYF; cdr3_nt: TGTGCCAGCAGCCAATCCCCAAGTGGGAGTACAGATACGCAGTATTTT
clone_size: few; cdr3_length: 14; j_call: TRBJ2-7; d_call: TRBD1; v_call: TRBV13; cdr3_aa: CASSIRQGADEQYF; cdr3_nt: TGTGCCAGCAGCATCAGACAGGGGGCGGACGAGCAGTACTTC
clone_size: .; cdr3_length: 15; j_call: TRBJ2-2; d_call: TRBD2; v_call: TRBV9; cdr3_aa: CASSLSGGGTGELFF; cdr3_nt: TGTGCCAGCAGCCTCAGCGGGGGCGGCACCGGGGAGCTGTTTTTT
clone_size: .; cdr3_length: 12; j_call: TRBJ2-7; d_call: .; v_call: TRBV5-1; cdr3_aa: CASSLAFYEQYF; cdr3_nt: TGCGCCAGCAGCTTGGCCTTCTACGAGCAGTACTTC
clone_size: once; cdr3_length: 15; j_call: TRBJ2-7; d_call: TRBD1; v_call: TRBV11-2; cdr3_aa: CASSSTRDRTYEQYF; cdr3_nt: TGTGCCAGCAGCTCGACCCGGGACAGGACCTACGAGCAGTACTTC
clone_size: .; cdr3_length: 17; j_call: TRBJ2-1; d_call: TRBD2; v_call: TRBV25-1; cdr3_aa: CASSATSGRDSYNEQFF; cdr3_nt: TGTGCCAGCAGTGCGACTAGCGGGAGGGATTCCTACAATGAGCAGTTCTTC
clone_size: few; cdr3_length: 15; j_call: TRBJ1-6; d_call: TRBD1; v_call: TRBV6-1; cdr3_aa: CASIYRTGSNSPLHF; cdr3_nt: TGTGCCAGCATCTACCGGACAGGATCGAATTCACCCCTCCACTTT
clone_size: .; cdr3_length: 14; j_call: TRBJ2-7; d_call: TRBD1; v_call: TRBV19; cdr3_aa: CASRPTGGNYEQYF; cdr3_nt: TGTGCCAGTAGGCCGACAGGGGGGAACTACGAGCAGTACTTC
clone_size: .; cdr3_length: 14; j_call: TRBJ2-7; d_call: .; v_call: TRBV6-1; cdr3_aa: CASSRGLSSYEQYF; cdr3_nt: TGTGCCAGCAGTAGGGGTTTGTCCTCCTACGAGCAGTACTTC
clone_size: .; cdr3_length: 14; j_call: TRBJ1-5; d_call: TRBD1; v_call: TRBV2; cdr3_aa: CASSTGVSNQPQHF; cdr3_nt: TGTGCCAGCAGTACAGGGGTAAGCAATCAGCCCCAGCATTTT
clone_size: .; cdr3_length: 11; j_call: TRBJ1-1; d_call: TRBD1; v_call: TRBV6-6; cdr3_aa: CASGTGTEAFF; cdr3_nt: TGTGCCAGTGGGACAGGGACTGAAGCTTTCTTT
clone_size: .; cdr3_length: 14; j_call: TRBJ1-1; d_call: TRBD1; v_call: TRBV28; cdr3_aa: CASSLRDSRTEAFF; cdr3_nt: TGTGCCAGCAGTTTACGGGACAGTAGGACTGAAGCTTTCTTT
clone_size: .; cdr3_length: 15; j_call: TRBJ1-1; d_call: TRBD1; v_call: TRBV7-9; cdr3_aa: CASAKGTGAIFGTFF; cdr3_nt: TGTGCCAGCGCAAAGGGGACAGGGGCGATCTTCGGAACTTTCTTT
clone_size: .; cdr3_length: 15; j_call: TRBJ2-1; d_call: .; v_call: TRBV5-1; cdr3_aa: CASRPPGTPYNEQFF; cdr3_nt: TGCGCCAGCAGACCTCCCGGGACTCCGTACAATGAGCAGTTCTTC
clone_size: .; cdr3_length: 15; j_call: TRBJ1-4; d_call: TRBD1; v_call: TRBV7-8; cdr3_aa: CASSPRDREVEKLFF; cdr3_nt: TGTGCCAGCAGCCCTAGGGACAGGGAGGTTGAAAAACTGTTTTTT
clone_size: .; cdr3_length: 14; j_call: TRBJ2-4; d_call: .; v_call: TRBV7-2; cdr3_aa: CASSPRTELNIQYF; cdr3_nt: TGTGCCAGCAGCCCCAGGACTGAACTAAACATTCAGTACTTC
clone_size: .; cdr3_length: 16; j_call: TRBJ1-5; d_call: .; v_call: TRBV28; cdr3_aa: CASSPYGGDSNQPQHF; cdr3_nt: TGTGCCAGCAGTCCATATGGAGGGGACAGCAATCAGCCCCAGCATTTT
clone_size: once; cdr3_length: 16; j_call: TRBJ2-7; d_call: TRBD2; v_call: TRBV15; cdr3_aa: CATSRDLRGSSYEQYF; cdr3_nt: TGTGCCACCAGCAGAGATCTGCGCGGGAGCTCCTACGAGCAGTACTTC
clone_size: .; cdr3_length: 15; j_call: TRBJ2-3; d_call: .; v_call: TRBV7-9; cdr3_aa: CASSPSSRGTDTQYF; cdr3_nt: TGTGCCAGCAGCCCCTCTAGCCGCGGCACAGATACGCAGTATTTT
clone_size: once; cdr3_length: 16; j_call: TRBJ2-6; d_call: .; v_call: TRBV11-2; cdr3_aa: CASSFSAGTGANVLTF; cdr3_nt: TGTGCCAGCAGCTTCTCTGCAGGGACTGGGGCCAACGTCCTGACTTTC
clone_size: few; cdr3_length: 12; j_call: TRBJ1-2; d_call: .; v_call: TRBV6-5; cdr3_aa: CASTAGNYGYTF; cdr3_nt: TGTGCCAGCACCGCCGGGAACTATGGCTACACCTTC
clone_size: .; cdr3_length: 16; j_call: TRBJ1-5; d_call: TRBD1; v_call: TRBV19; cdr3_aa: CASSLRTGGFNQPQHF; cdr3_nt: TGTGCCAGTAGTCTCCGGACAGGGGGCTTCAATCAGCCCCAGCATTTT
clone_size: few; cdr3_length: 15; j_call: TRBJ2-3; d_call: .; v_call: TRBV5-1; cdr3_aa: CASSTSGQGPDTQYF; cdr3_nt: TGCGCCAGCAGCACGAGCGGTCAAGGGCCAGATACGCAGTATTTT
clone_size: .; cdr3_length: 15; j_call: TRBJ2-1; d_call: TRBD2; v_call: TRBV5-4; cdr3_aa: CASSWGTSGGNEQFF; cdr3_nt: TGTGCCAGCAGCTGGGGGACTAGCGGGGGCAATGAGCAGTTCTTC
clone_size: .; cdr3_length: 13; j_call: TRBJ2-1; d_call: .; v_call: TRBV29-1; cdr3_aa: CSARESIYNEQFF; cdr3_nt: TGCAGCGCCCGGGAGTCTATCTACAATGAGCAGTTCTTC
clone_size: .; cdr3_length: 13; j_call: TRBJ2-3; d_call: .; v_call: TRBV11-1; cdr3_aa: CASSSSGTDTQYF; cdr3_nt: TGTGCCAGCAGCTCTAGCGGCACAGATACGCAGTATTTT
clone_size: few; cdr3_length: 13; j_call: TRBJ2-7; d_call: .; v_call: TRBV11-1; cdr3_aa: CASSFQQAYEQYF; cdr3_nt: TGTGCCAGCAGCTTTCAGCAGGCCTACGAGCAGTACTTC
clone_size: .; cdr3_length: 16; j_call: TRBJ2-3; d_call: .; v_call: TRBV11-2; cdr3_aa: CASSLMGARDTDTQYF; cdr3_nt: TGTGCCAGCAGCTTGATGGGGGCGAGGGACACAGATACGCAGTATTTT